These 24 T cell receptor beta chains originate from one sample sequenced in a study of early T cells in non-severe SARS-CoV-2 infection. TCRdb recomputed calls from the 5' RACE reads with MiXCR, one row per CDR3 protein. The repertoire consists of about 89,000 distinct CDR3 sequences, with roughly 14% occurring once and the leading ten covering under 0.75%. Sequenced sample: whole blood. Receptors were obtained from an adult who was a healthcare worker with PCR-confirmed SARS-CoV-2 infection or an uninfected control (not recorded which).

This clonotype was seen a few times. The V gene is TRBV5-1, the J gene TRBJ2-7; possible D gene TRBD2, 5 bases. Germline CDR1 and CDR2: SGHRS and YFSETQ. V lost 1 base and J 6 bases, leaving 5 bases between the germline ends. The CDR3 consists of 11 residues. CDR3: CASSLRGEQYV. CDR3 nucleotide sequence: TGCGCCAGCAGCTTGCGGGGCGAGCAGTACGTC.

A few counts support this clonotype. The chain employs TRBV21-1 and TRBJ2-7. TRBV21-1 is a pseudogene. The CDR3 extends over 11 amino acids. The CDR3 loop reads CAMESLSEQYV. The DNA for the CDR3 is TGTGCCATGGAATCATTGAGCGAGCAGTACGTC.

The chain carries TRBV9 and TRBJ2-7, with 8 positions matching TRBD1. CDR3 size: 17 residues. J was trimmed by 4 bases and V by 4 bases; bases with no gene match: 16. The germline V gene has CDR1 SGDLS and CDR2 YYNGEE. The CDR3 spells CASSPKGARGRSYEQYV. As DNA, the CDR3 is TGTGCCAGCAGCCCCAAAGGGGCCAGGGGGCGATCTTACGAGCAGTACGTC.

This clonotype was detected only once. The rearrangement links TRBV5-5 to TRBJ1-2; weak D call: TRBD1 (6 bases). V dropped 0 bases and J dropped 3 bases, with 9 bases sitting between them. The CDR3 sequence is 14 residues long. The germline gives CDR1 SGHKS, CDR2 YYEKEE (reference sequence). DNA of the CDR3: TGTGCCAGCAGCTTGGCGGACAGCTACTATGGCTACACCTTC. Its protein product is CASSLADSYYGYTF.

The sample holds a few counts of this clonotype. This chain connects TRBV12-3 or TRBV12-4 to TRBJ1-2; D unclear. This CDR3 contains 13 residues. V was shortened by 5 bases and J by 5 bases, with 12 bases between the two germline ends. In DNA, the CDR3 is TGTGCCAGCAGTCCGGCGGTCGTATATGGCTACACCTTC. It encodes CASSPAVVYGYTF.

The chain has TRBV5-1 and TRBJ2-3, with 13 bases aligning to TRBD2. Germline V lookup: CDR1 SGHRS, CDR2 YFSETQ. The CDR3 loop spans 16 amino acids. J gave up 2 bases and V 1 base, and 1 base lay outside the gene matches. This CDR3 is CASSLTSGGATDTQYF. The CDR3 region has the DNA TGCGCCAGCAGCTTGACTAGCGGGGGGGCCACAGATACGCAGTATTTT.

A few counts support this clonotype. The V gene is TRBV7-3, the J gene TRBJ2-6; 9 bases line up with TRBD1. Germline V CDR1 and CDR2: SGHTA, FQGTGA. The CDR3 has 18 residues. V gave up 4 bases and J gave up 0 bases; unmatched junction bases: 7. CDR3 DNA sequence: TGTGCCAGCAGCTCCCTGGGACAGGGTGTCTCTGGGGCCAACGTCCTGACTTTC. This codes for CASSSLGQGVSGANVLTF.

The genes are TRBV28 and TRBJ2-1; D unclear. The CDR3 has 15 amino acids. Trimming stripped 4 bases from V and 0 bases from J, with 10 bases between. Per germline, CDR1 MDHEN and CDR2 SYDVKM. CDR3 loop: CASSYGTTSYNEQFF. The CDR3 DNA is TGTGCCAGCAGTTACGGCACTACCTCCTACAATGAGCAGTTCTTC.

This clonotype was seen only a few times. The CDR3 reads CASGRTGGKSNQPQHF. CDR3 nucleotide sequence: TGTGCCAGTGGGAGAACAGGGGGCAAAAGCAATCAGCCCCAGCATTTT. The chain recombines TRBV19 with TRBJ1-5, with 9 nucleotides matching TRBD1. The length of the CDR3 is 16 residues. With 8 bases clipped from V and 1 base from J, the junction kept 9 bases outside the gene matches. Germline CDR1 reads LNHDA; CDR2 reads SQIVND (reference sequence).

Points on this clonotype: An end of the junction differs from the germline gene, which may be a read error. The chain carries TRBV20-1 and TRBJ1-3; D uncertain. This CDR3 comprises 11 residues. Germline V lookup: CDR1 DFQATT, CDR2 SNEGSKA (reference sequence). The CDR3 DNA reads TGTGGACTTCTCTCTGGAAACACCATATATTTT. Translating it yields CGLLSGNTIYF.

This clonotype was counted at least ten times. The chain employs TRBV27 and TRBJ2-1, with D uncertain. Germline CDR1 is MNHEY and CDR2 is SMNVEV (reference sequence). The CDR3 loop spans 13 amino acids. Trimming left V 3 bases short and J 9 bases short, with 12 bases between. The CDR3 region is CASSFSRFREQFF. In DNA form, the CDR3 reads TGTGCCAGCAGTTTTTCTAGATTCCGTGAGCAGTTCTTC.

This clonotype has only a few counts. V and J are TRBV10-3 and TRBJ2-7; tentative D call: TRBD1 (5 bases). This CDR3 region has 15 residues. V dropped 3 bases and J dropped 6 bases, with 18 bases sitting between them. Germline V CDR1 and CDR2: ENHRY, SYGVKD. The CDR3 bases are TGTGCCATCAGTGACCCGTACGACAGTACGGGCGAGCAGTACGTC. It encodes CAISDPYDSTGEQYV.

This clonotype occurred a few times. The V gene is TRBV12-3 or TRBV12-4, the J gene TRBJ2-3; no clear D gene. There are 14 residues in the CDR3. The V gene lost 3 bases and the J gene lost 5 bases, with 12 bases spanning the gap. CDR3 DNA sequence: TGTGCCAGCAGTTTTCGGCGCCTCGTAGATACGCAGTATTTT. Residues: CASSFRRLVDTQYF.

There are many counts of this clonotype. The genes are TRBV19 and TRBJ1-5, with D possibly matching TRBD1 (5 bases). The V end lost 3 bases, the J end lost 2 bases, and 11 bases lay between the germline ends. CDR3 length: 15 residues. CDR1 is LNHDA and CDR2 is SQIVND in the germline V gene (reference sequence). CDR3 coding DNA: TGTGCCAGTAGTATTCTACAGGCCCGCAATCAGCCCCAGCATTTT. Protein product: CASSILQARNQPQHF.

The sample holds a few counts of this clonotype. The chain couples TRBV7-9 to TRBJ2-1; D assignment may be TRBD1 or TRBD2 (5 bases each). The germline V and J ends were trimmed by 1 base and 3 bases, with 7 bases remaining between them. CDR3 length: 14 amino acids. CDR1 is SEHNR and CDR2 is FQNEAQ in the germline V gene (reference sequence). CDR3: CASSLGGDYNEQFF. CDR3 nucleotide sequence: TGTGCCAGCAGCTTAGGAGGGGACTACAATGAGCAGTTCTTC. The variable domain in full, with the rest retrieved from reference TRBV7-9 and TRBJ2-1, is DTGVSQNPRHKITKRGQNVTFRCDPISEHNRLYWYRQTLGQGPEFLTYFQNEAQLEKSRLLSDRFSAERPKGSFSTLEIQRTEQGDSAMYLCASSLGGDYNEQFFGPGTRLTVL.

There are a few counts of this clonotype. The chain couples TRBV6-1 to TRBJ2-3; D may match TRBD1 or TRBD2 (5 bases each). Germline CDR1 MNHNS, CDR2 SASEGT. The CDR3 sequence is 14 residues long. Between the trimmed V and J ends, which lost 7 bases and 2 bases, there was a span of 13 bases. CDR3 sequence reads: CASTRGNPTDTQYF. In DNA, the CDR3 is TGTGCCAGCACGAGGGGAAACCCCACAGATACGCAGTATTTT.

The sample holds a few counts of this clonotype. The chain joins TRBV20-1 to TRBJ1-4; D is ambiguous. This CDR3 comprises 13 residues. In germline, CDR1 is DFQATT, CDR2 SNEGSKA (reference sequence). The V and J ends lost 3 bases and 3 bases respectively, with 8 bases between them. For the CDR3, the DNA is TGCAGTGCTAGTCGCAGATCTAATGAAAAACTGTTTTTT. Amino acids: CSASRRSNEKLFF.

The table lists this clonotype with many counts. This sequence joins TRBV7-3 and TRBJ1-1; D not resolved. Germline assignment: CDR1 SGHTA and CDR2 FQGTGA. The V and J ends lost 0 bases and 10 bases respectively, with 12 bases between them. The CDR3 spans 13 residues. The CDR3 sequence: CASSLTVRGRAFF. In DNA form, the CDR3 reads TGTGCCAGCAGCTTAACGGTTCGGGGTAGAGCTTTCTTT.

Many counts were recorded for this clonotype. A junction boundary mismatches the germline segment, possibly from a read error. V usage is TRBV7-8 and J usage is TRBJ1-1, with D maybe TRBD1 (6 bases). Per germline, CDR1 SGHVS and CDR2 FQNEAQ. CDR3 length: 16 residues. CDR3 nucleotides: TGTGCCAGCAGCTTAGTTAGGGGGTCCCTGAACACTGAAGCCTTCTTT. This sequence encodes CASSLVRGSLNTEAFF. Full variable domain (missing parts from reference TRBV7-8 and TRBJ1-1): GAGVSQSPRYKVAKRGQDVALRCDPISGHVSLFWYQQALGQGPEFLTYFQNEAQLDKSGLPSDRFFAERPEGSVSTLKIQRTQQEDSAVYLCASSLVRGSLNTEAFFGQGTRLTVV.

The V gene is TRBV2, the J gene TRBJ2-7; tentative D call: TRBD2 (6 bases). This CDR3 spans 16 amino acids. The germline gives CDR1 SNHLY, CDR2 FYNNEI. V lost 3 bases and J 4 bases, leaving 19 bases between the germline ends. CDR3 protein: CASSDGSGNRDYEQYV. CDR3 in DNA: TGTGCCAGCAGTGATGGTAGCGGCAACCGAGATTACGAGCAGTACGTC.

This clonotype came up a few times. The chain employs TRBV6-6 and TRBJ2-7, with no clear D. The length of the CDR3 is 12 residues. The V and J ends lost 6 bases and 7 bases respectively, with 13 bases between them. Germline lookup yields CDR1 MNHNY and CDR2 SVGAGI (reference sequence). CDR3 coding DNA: TGTGCCAGCAGGCTAGACGGTCGAGAGCAGTACGTC. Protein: CASRLDGREQYV.

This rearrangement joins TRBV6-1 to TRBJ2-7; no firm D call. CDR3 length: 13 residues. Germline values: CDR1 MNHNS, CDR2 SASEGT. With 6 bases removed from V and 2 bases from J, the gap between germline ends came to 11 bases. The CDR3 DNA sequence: TGTGCCAGCAGCCAACGGGTTACCTACGAGCAGTACGTC. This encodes CASSQRVTYEQYV.

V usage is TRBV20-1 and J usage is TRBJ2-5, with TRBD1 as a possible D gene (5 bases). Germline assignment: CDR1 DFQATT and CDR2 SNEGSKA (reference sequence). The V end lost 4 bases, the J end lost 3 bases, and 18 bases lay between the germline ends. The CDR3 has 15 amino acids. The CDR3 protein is CSAMLARAGKETQYF. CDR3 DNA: TGCAGTGCTATGCTCGCCAGGGCTGGAAAAGAGACCCAGTACTTC.

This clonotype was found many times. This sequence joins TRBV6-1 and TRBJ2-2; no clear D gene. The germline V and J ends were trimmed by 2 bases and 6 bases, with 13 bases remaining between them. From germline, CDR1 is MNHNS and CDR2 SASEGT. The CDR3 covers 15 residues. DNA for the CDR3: TGTGCCAGCAGTGAAAGTGGTGGGGTGGCCGGGGAGCTGTTTTTT. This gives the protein CASSESGGVAGELFF.